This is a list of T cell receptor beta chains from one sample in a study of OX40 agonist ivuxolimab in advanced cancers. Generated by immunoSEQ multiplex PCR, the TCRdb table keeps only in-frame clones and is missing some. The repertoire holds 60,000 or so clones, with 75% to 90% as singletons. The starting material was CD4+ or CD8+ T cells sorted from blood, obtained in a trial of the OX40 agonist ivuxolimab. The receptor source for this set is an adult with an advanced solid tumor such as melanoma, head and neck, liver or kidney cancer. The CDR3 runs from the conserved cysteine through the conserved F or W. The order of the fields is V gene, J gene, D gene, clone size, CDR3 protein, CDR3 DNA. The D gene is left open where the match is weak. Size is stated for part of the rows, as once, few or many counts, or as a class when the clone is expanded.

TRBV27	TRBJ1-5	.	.	CASRRFGTQDSNQPQHF	TGTGCCAGCAGGCGCTTCGGGACCCAAGATAGCAATCAGCCCCAGCATTTT
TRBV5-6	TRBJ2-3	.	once	CASSLVGFSTDTQYF	TGTGCCAGCAGCTTGGTGGGATTTAGCACAGATACGCAGTATTTT
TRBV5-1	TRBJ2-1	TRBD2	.	CASSLIGGRALNEQFF	TGCGCCAGCAGCTTGATCGGGGGGAGGGCCCTCAATGAGCAGTTCTTC
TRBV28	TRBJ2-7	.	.	CASNSGPSYEQYF	TGTGCCAGCAATTCCGGCCCCAGCTACGAGCAGTACTTC
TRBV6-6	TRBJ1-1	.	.	CASITGFSAILEAFF	TGTGCCAGCATAACCGGGTTTTCGGCCATCTTGGAAGCTTTCTTT
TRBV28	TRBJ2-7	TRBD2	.	CASSFPGTSALLYEQYF	TGTGCCAGCAGTTTTCCCGGGACTAGCGCCCTTCTGTACGAGCAGTACTTC
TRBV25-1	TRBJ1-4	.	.	CASSQTPWEEKLFF	TGTGCCAGCAGTCAGACCCCTTGGGAGGAAAAACTGTTTTTT
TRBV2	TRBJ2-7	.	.	CASRRQVSYEQYF	TGTGCCAGCAGACGACAGGTCTCCTACGAGCAGTACTTC
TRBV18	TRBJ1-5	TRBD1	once	CASSRQGREQPQHF	TGTGCCAGCTCTCGACAGGGGAGGGAGCAGCCCCAGCATTTT
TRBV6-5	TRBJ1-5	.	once	CASSRLNSNQPQHF	TGTGCCAGCAGTCGGTTGAATAGCAATCAGCCCCAGCATTTT
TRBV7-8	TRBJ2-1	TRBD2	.	CASSARLASYNEQFF	TGTGCCAGCAGCGCCCGACTAGCGTCCTACAATGAGCAGTTCTTC